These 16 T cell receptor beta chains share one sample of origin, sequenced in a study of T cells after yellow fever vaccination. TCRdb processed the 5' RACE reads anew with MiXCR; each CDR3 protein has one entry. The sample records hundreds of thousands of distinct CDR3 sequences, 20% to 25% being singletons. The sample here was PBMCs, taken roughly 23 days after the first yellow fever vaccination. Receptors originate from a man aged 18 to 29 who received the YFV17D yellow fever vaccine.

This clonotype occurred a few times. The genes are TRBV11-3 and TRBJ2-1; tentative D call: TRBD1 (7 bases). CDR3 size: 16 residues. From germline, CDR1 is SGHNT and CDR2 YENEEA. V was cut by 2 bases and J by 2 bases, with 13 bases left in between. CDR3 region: CASSLNRGGTYNEQFF. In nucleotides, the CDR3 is TGTGCCAGCAGCTTAAACAGGGGAGGAACCTACAATGAGCAGTTCTTC. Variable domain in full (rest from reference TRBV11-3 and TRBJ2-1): EAGVVQSPRYKIIEKKQPVAFWCNPISGHNTLYWYLQNLGQGPELLIRYENEEAVDDSQLPKDRFSAERLKGVDSTLKIQPAELGDSAVYLCASSLNRGGTYNEQFFGPGTRLTVL.

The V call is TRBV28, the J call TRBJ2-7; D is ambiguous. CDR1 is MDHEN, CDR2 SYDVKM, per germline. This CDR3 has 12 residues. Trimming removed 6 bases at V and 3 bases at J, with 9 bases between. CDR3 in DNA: TGTGCCAGCAGCAAAGGGCGCTACGAGCAGTACGTC. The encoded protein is CASSKGRYEQYV.

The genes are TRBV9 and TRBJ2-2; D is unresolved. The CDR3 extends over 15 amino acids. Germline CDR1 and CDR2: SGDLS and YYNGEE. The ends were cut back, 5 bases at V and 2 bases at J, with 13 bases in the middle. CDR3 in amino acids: CASSDPPGNTGELFF. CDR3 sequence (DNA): TGTGCCAGCAGTGACCCGCCGGGCAACACCGGGGAGCTGTTTTTT.

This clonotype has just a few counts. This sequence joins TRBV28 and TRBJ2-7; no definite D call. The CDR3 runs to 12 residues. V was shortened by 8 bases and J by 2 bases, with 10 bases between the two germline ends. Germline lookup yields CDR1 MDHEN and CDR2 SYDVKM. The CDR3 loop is CASSKGTYEQYV. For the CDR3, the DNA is TGTGCCAGCTCCAAGGGTACCTACGAGCAGTACGTC.

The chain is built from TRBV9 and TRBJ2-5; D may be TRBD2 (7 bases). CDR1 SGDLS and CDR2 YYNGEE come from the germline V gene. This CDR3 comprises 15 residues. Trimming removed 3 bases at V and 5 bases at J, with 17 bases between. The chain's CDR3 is CASSDGRGGAETQYF. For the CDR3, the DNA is TGTGCCAGCAGCGACGGCCGAGGGGGGGCCGAGACCCAGTACTTC.

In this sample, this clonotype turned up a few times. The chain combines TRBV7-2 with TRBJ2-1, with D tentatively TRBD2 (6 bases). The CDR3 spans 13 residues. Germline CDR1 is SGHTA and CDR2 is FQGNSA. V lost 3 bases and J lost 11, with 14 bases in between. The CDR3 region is CASSFPGLLQQFF. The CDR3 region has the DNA TGTGCCAGCAGCTTTCCAGGACTATTGCAGCAGTTCTTC.

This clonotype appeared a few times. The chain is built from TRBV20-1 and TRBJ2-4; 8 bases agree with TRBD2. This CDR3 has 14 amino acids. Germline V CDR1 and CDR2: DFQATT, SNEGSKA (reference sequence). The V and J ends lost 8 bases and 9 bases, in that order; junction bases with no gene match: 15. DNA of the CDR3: TGCAGTCCAAAGCGCCCTCCCCGGGAGGGCATTCAGTACTTC. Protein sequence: CSPKRPPREGIQYF.

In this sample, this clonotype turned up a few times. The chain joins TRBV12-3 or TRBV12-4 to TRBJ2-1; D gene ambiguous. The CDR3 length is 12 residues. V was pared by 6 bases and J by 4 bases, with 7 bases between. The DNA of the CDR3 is TGTGCCAGCAGGGGTGGGTACAATGAGCAGTTCTTC. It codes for CASRGGYNEQFF.

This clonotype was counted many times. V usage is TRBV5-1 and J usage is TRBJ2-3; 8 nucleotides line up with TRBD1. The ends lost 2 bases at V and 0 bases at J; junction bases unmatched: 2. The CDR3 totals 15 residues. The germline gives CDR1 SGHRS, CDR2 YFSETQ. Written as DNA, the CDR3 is TGCGCCAGCAGCTTTACAGGGGGAAGCACAGATACGCAGTATTTT. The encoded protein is CASSFTGGSTDTQYF.

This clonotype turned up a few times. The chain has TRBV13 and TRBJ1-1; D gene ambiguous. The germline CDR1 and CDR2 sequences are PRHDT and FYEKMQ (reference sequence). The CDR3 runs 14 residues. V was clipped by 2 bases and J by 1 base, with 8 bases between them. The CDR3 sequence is CASSLLPGNTEAFF. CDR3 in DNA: TGTGCCAGCAGCTTACTCCCAGGGAACACTGAAGCTTTCTTT.

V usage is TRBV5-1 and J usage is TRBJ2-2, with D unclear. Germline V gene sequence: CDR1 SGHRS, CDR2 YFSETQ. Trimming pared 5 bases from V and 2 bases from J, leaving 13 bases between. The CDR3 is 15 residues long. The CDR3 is CASRTLYTNTGELFF. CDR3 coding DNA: TGCGCCAGCAGAACACTCTACACCAACACCGGGGAGCTGTTTTTT.

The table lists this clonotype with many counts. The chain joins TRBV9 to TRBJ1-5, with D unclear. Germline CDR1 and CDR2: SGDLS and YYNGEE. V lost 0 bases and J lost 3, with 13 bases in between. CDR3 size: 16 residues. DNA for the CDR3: TGTGCCAGCAGCGTAGCTCTCAGCCCAGTCAATCAGCCCCAGCATTTT. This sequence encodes CASSVALSPVNQPQHF.

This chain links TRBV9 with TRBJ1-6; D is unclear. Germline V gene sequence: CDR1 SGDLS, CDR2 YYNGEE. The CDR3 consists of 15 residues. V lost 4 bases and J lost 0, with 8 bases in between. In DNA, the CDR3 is TGTGCCAGCAGCCCCAGATACTCCTATAATTCACCCCTCCACTTT. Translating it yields CASSPRYSYNSPLHF. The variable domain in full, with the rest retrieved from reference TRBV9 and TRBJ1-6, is DSGVTQTPKHLITATGQRVTLRCSPRSGDLSVYWYQQSLDQGLQFLIQYYNGEERAKGNILERFSAQQFPDLHSELNLSSLELGDSALYFCASSPRYSYNSPLHFGNGTRLTVT.

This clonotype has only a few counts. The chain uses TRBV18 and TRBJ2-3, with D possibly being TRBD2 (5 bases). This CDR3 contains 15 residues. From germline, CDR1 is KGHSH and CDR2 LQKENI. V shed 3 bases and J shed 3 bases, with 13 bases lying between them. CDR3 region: CASSPDYLLTDTQYF. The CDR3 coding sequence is TGTGCCAGCTCACCTGACTATCTCTTAACAGATACGCAGTATTTT.

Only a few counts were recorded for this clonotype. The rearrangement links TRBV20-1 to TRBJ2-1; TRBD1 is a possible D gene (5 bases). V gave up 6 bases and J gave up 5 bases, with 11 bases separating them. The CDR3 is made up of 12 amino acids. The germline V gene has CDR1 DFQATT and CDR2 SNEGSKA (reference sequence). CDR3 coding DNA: TGCAGTGCCACCTTAGGGGACAATGAGCAGTTCTTC. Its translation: CSATLGDNEQFF.

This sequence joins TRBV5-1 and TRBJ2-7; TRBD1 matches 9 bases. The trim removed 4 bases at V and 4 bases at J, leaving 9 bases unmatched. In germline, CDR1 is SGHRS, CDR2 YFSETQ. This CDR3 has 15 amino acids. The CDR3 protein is CASSTTRTGAYEQYF. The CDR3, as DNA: TGCGCCAGCAGCACCACGCGGACAGGGGCTTACGAGCAGTACTTC.